The present TCR beta chain was sequenced within a study of blood T cell repertoires in COVID-19. In the study overall: The samples span acute and convalescent COVID-19 from the United States, Italy and Spain.

Data came from immunoSEQ multiplex PCR; TCRdb stores just in-frame clones and leaves some out. The sample yields around 60,000 clones, more than 75% seen once. CDR1 MDHEN and CDR2 SYDVKM come from the germline V gene. The CDR3 length is 14 residues. J was trimmed by 4 bases and V by 3 bases; bases with no gene match: 1. Source material: peripheral blood. This TCR came from a human donor in a cohort sampled during active COVID-19. The chain employs TRBV28 and TRBJ1-5; 9 bases are a match to TRBD1. CDR3: CASSLGQGNQPQHF. The CDR3 DNA sequence: TGTGCCAGCAGTTTGGGACAGGGTAATCAGCCCCAGCATTTT.